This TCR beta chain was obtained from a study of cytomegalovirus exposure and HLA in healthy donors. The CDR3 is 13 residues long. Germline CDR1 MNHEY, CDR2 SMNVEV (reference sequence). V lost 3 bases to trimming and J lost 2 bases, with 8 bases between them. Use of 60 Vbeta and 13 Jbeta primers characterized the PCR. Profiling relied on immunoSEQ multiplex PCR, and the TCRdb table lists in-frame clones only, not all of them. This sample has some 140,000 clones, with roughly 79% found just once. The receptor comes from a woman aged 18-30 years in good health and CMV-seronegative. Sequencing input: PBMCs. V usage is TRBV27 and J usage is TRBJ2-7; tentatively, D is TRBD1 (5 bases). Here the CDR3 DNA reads TGTGCCAGCAGTTTTGGCAGGGCCTACGAGCAGTACTTC. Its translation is CASSFGRAYEQYF.